Listed below are T cell receptor beta chains from one sample, sequenced in a study of response to subunit inactivated influenza vaccine. Each CDR3 protein is one row after TCRdb ran MiXCR on the RT-PCR reads. The table records some 520,000 distinct CDR3 sequences, approximately 15% of them present only once. This specimen was CD4+ T cells sorted from PBMCs, taken roughly 24 months after vaccination. The receptors shown here come from a man aged 50 to 69 who received an inactivated influenza vaccine. CDR3s include the opening cysteine and the closing phenylalanine or tryptophan. Fields, in order: J gene, V gene, CDR3 protein.

j_call: TRBJ1-2
v_call: TRBV5-1
cdr3_aa: CASSRDSPDGYTF

j_call: TRBJ1-4
v_call: TRBV19
cdr3_aa: CASNRGRTINEKLFF

j_call: TRBJ1-4
v_call: TRBV24-1
cdr3_aa: CATLDLPTNEKLFF

j_call: TRBJ1-5
v_call: TRBV20-1
cdr3_aa: CSAHPGYSNQPQHF

j_call: TRBJ1-1
v_call: TRBV6-6
cdr3_aa: CARKGAQAFF

j_call: TRBJ1-1
v_call: TRBV4-1
cdr3_aa: CASSKDVRTEAFF

j_call: TRBJ2-3
v_call: TRBV20-1
cdr3_aa: CSARVDRSTDTQYF

j_call: TRBJ1-5
v_call: TRBV4-1
cdr3_aa: CASSQDPGSYSNQPQHF

j_call: TRBJ2-2
v_call: TRBV9
cdr3_aa: CASSVVGGSGTGELFF

j_call: TRBJ2-7
v_call: TRBV12-3/TRBV12-4
cdr3_aa: CASTPGGRSSEQYF

j_call: TRBJ2-1
v_call: TRBV20-1
cdr3_aa: CSARVTRGLGGNEQFF

j_call: TRBJ2-2
v_call: TRBV11-1
cdr3_aa: CASSLGTSGHTGELFF

j_call: TRBJ2-6
v_call: TRBV3-1
cdr3_aa: CASSPQGAYSGANVLTF

j_call: TRBJ1-2
v_call: TRBV28
cdr3_aa: CATNRAFSNYGYTF

j_call: TRBJ2-5
v_call: TRBV6-1
cdr3_aa: CASRVQSPQETQYF

j_call: TRBJ2-6
v_call: TRBV12-3/TRBV12-4
cdr3_aa: CASSLREAGANVLTF

j_call: TRBJ2-2
v_call: TRBV10-3
cdr3_aa: CAIRGTFTGELFF

j_call: TRBJ2-2
v_call: TRBV27
cdr3_aa: CASSLRQGASGELFF

j_call: TRBJ1-5
v_call: TRBV20-1
cdr3_aa: CSAIQGLSNQPQHF

j_call: TRBJ1-1
v_call: TRBV12-3/TRBV12-4
cdr3_aa: CASSLRSLTTEAFF

j_call: TRBJ2-7
v_call: TRBV30
cdr3_aa: CAWSARVIYEQYF

j_call: TRBJ2-1
v_call: TRBV5-5
cdr3_aa: CASSRTGQGARGEQFF

j_call: TRBJ2-2
v_call: TRBV5-6
cdr3_aa: CASSLQGFPGELFF

j_call: TRBJ2-3
v_call: TRBV29-1
cdr3_aa: CSVSREPTDTQYF

j_call: TRBJ2-1
v_call: TRBV3-1
cdr3_aa: CASSQDIFSDEQFF

j_call: TRBJ1-4
v_call: TRBV12-3/TRBV12-4
cdr3_aa: CASRPQEGEKLFF

j_call: TRBJ1-4
v_call: TRBV20-1
cdr3_aa: CSASLGGWTNEKLFF

j_call: TRBJ1-5
v_call: TRBV7-8
cdr3_aa: CASSPRRGGQPQHF

j_call: TRBJ2-3
v_call: TRBV10-3
cdr3_aa: CAISKSSGGAFVADTQYF

j_call: TRBJ2-2
v_call: TRBV12-3/TRBV12-4
cdr3_aa: CASSWRGWVDTGELFF

j_call: TRBJ2-1
v_call: TRBV29-1
cdr3_aa: CSVDPRQGPYNEQFF

j_call: TRBJ2-1
v_call: TRBV20-1
cdr3_aa: CSARAARQGVIEQFF

j_call: TRBJ2-3
v_call: TRBV7-2
cdr3_aa: CASSLSGPVVSTDTQYF

j_call: TRBJ2-3
v_call: TRBV29-1
cdr3_aa: CSGSGGVTQYF

j_call: TRBJ2-1
v_call: TRBV2
cdr3_aa: CASMVQGGSYNEQFF

j_call: TRBJ2-7
v_call: TRBV7-2
cdr3_aa: CASSLQGLAGGYEQYF

j_call: TRBJ2-7
v_call: TRBV12-3/TRBV12-4
cdr3_aa: CASSLNPGDAYEQYF

j_call: TRBJ2-3
v_call: TRBV3-1
cdr3_aa: CASSHWASTDTQYF

j_call: TRBJ1-2
v_call: TRBV5-1
cdr3_aa: CASSFPGTGNYWTF

j_call: TRBJ1-1
v_call: TRBV7-2
cdr3_aa: CASSSSTAMNTEAFF

j_call: TRBJ2-7
v_call: TRBV20-1
cdr3_aa: CSARRQSLYEQYF

j_call: TRBJ2-2
v_call: TRBV9
cdr3_aa: CASTPSPANTGELFF

j_call: TRBJ1-1
v_call: TRBV6-5
cdr3_aa: CASSSSLSHTEAFF

j_call: TRBJ2-2
v_call: TRBV28
cdr3_aa: CASSPPGGLGELFF

j_call: TRBJ2-2
v_call: TRBV7-2
cdr3_aa: CASSFTSGPTGELFF

j_call: TRBJ2-1
v_call: TRBV2
cdr3_aa: CASSEGYRNEQFF

j_call: TRBJ2-6
v_call: TRBV3-1
cdr3_aa: CASSSQGAGANVLTF